Detailed here is one T cell receptor (beta chain). The data derive from a study of control samples from healthy donors and cancer patients. J gave up 2 bases and V 6 bases, and 15 bases lay outside the gene matches. Germline assignment: CDR1 MRHNA and CDR2 SNTAGT. The CDR3 is 19 amino acids. The method was immunoSEQ multiplex PCR; TCRdb's version includes in-frame clones alone and lacks a portion of them. The table includes 130,000 to 150,000 clones, 75% to 95% detected once. The V and J genes are TRBV6-4 and TRBJ2-3; TRBD2 aligns across 12 bases. This sequence was found in a man under 40 in good health. Sequencing was done on a sample of blood. CDR3 amino acids: CASRKKNFLAGGSTDTQYF. The CDR3 region has the DNA TGTGCCAGCAGAAAGAAAAACTTCCTAGCGGGGGGGTCCACAGATACGCAGTATTTT.